This TCR beta chain was captured in a study of blood T cell repertoires in COVID-19. Study-wide background: The cDNA or gDNA used as material had been derived from T cells, B-cell-depleted T cells, or PBMCs.

CDR1 is WNHNN and CDR2 is SYGVQD in the germline V gene (reference sequence). With V trimmed by 0 bases and J by 0 bases, 5 bases remained unmatched. The CDR3 contains 17 residues. Data came from immunoSEQ multiplex PCR; TCRdb stores just in-frame clones and leaves some out. Of hundreds of thousands of clones listed, about 85% are singletons. In this sample, this clone turned up many times. The gene calls are TRBV10-1 and TRBJ2-7, with TRBD1 matching over 10 bases. Sequenced material: peripheral blood. The TCR comes from a man aged 55-75 years who had recovered from COVID-19. Here the CDR3 DNA reads TGCGCCAGCAGTGAGTCCCCGGGACAGGGGAGCTCCTACGAGCAGTACGTC. It encodes CASSESPGQGSSYEQYV.